The 25 T cell receptor beta chains in this list originate from one sample, sequenced in a study of blood T cells in healthy people across ages. Combining a sample-barcoded 5' primer with a J-beta primer mix, a second PCR ran for roughly 7 to 12 cycles. One entry per CDR3 protein, called by TCRdb with MiXCR from the 5' RACE reads. The sample has roughly 1.5 million distinct CDR3 sequences; approximately 43% are singletons. Sequenced material: blood. The source of these receptors is a woman aged 18-30 years in good health.

The chain uses TRBV14 and TRBJ2-5, with a weak D call TRBD2 (5 bases). V lost 3 bases, J lost 11 bases, and 19 bases lay in between. The CDR3 loop spans 14 amino acids. Germline CDR1 reads SGHDN; CDR2 reads FVKESK. Written as DNA, the CDR3 is TGTGCCAGCAGCCACCCGAGCCCGGGAAATGAGCAGTACTTC. As protein: CASSHPSPGNEQYF.

This clonotype showed up just a few times. V and J are TRBV2 and TRBJ1-1, with 11 positions matching TRBD1. Looked up from germline, CDR1 is SNHLY and CDR2 is FYNNEI. This CDR3 has 16 residues. V trimming: 6 bases; J trimming: 5 bases; junction bases outside the gene matches: 11. DNA for the CDR3: TGTGCCAGCAGCGATGGGACAGGGGGAAGAAAGACTGAAGCTTTCTTT. This translates into CASSDGTGGRKTEAFF.

This chain uses TRBV29-1 with TRBJ2-7, with TRBD1 identical over 7 bases. The J call may not be correct, given that the DNA end is closer to TRBJ2-5. Germline V lookup: CDR1 SQVTM, CDR2 ANQGSEA. This CDR3 region has 14 residues. CDR3 bases: TGCAGCGTTACAGGGGTGACGGACCAAGAGACCCAGTACTTC. As protein: CSVTGVTDQETQYF.

This clonotype turned up a few times. The V gene is TRBV6-6, the J gene TRBJ2-4; 12 bases are shared with TRBD2. With the DNA end fitting TRBJ2-5 better, the J assignment may be wrong. The CDR3 runs 16 residues. The germline gives CDR1 MNHNY, CDR2 SVGAGI (reference sequence). The CDR3 DNA reads TGTGCCAGCAGTTACTCGACTAGCGGGGGCCAGAAGACCCAGTACTTC. It specifies CASSYSTSGGQKTQYF.

There are a few counts of this clonotype. The J gene is TRBJ2-3, the V gene TRBV14; D perhaps matches TRBD2 (5 bases). Per the germline V gene, CDR1 is SGHDN and CDR2 is FVKESK. V was trimmed by 0 bases and J by 1 base, leaving 8 bases between them. The CDR3 has 15 residues. The CDR3 loop reads CASSQDQRRTDTQYF. CDR3 nucleotides: TGTGCCAGCAGCCAAGATCAGCGGCGCACAGATACGCAGTATTTT.

The V call is TRBV7-9, the J call TRBJ1-6; TRBD1 matches 7 bases. Per germline, CDR1 SEHNR and CDR2 FQNEAQ (reference sequence). Germline trimming cut 7 bases from V and 7 bases from J; bases unmatched to any gene: 10. CDR3 length: 15 residues. The CDR3, as DNA: TGTGCCAGCACCCTGACAGGGAACCCAAATTCACCCCTCCACTTT. This gives the protein CASTLTGNPNSPLHF.

The chain has TRBV20-1 and TRBJ1-2, with D possibly being TRBD1 (6 bases). The CDR3 is 13 residues long. The germline V gene encodes CDR1 DFQATT and CDR2 SNEGSKA (reference sequence). V gave up 5 bases and J gave up 2 bases, with 12 bases separating them. For the CDR3, the DNA is TGCAGTGCTCCGGAGGGGGAGAACTATGGCTACACCTTC. It encodes CSAPEGENYGYTF.

The rearrangement joins TRBV6-5 to TRBJ1-6; D uncertain. Looked up from germline, CDR1 is MNHEY and CDR2 is SVGAGI. This CDR3 spans 14 amino acids. Trimming took 2 bases from V and 7 from J, leaving 9 bases between them. The CDR3 nucleotides are TGTGCCAGCAGTTACCCGGCAAGAAATTCACCCCTCCACTTT. It codes for CASSYPARNSPLHF.

The chain couples TRBV20-1 to TRBJ2-1; 12 bases map to TRBD2. The CDR3 loop spans 17 amino acids. The germline V gene encodes CDR1 DFQATT and CDR2 SNEGSKA (reference sequence). Trimming took 1 base from V and 1 from J; bases not matched to a gene: 5. The CDR3: CSARASGRAGSYNEQFF. The CDR3 DNA reads TGCAGTGCTAGAGCTAGCGGGAGGGCCGGGTCCTACAATGAGCAGTTCTTC.

The chain links TRBV5-4 to TRBJ2-1, with D unclear. This CDR3 has 15 residues. Germline CDR1 reads SGHNT; CDR2 reads YYREEE (reference sequence). Trimming shortened V by 1 base and J by 0 bases, and 8 bases separated the two germline ends. DNA for the CDR3: TGTGCCAGCAGCTTGAGAGTAGACTCCTACAATGAGCAGTTCTTC. It translates to CASSLRVDSYNEQFF.

This clonotype was detected only once. Its ends do not fully match the called genes, so a read error is possible. The rearrangement uses TRBV6-5 and TRBJ1-4; D gene ambiguous. The CDR3 runs 16 residues. From germline, CDR1 is MNHEY and CDR2 SVGAGI. For the CDR3, the DNA is TGTCCCAGCAGCTACGCTCCGGTTGCAACTAATGAAAAACTGTTTTTT. It codes for CPSSYAPVATNEKLFF.

This clonotype showed up just a few times. The CDR3 DNA sequence: TGTGCCAGCAGTTATAGCGGCCATGAGCAGTACTTC. This encodes CASSYSGHEQYF. The chain uses TRBV27 and TRBJ2-7; possibly TRBD2 for D (6 bases). Germline V gene sequence: CDR1 MNHEY, CDR2 SMNVEV (reference sequence). V was pared by 4 bases and J by 7 bases, with 11 bases between. The CDR3 has 12 residues.

This clonotype appeared a few times. The genes are TRBV18 and TRBJ1-4; D call uncertain. Germline CDR1 and CDR2: KGHSH and LQKENI. V was clipped by 1 base and J by 4 bases, with 22 bases between them. The CDR3 runs 19 residues. The CDR3: CASSPQMIVGVSVNEKLFF. CDR3 nucleotides: TGTGCCAGCTCACCACAAATGATCGTCGGGGTCAGCGTTAATGAAAAACTGTTTTTT.

The J gene is TRBJ2-7, the V gene TRBV11-2, with D possibly being TRBD1 (6 bases). CDR1 is SGHAT and CDR2 is FQNNGV in the germline V gene. V dropped 5 bases and J dropped 2 bases, with 16 bases sitting between them. The CDR3 contains 15 residues. The CDR3 bases are TGTGCCAGCAGCCGAAACCTACAGGGACCCTACGAGCAGTACTTC. Translating it yields CASSRNLQGPYEQYF. The full variable domain, completed using reference TRBV11-2 and TRBJ2-7, is EAGVAQSPRYKIIEKRQSVAFWCNPISGHATLYWYQQILGQGPKLLIQFQNNGVVDDSQLPKDRFSAERLKGVDSTLKIQPAKLEDSAVYLCASSRNLQGPYEQYFGPGTRLTVT.

This clonotype was seen more than once but under ten times. The V call is TRBV20-1, the J call TRBJ2-7; 7 nucleotides agree with TRBD1. The V gene's germline CDR1 is DFQATT and CDR2 SNEGSKA (reference sequence). V shed 6 bases, J shed 2 bases, and the junction held 7 bases outside the gene matches. The CDR3 contains 13 residues. The CDR3 is CSALRDRAYEQYF. The CDR3 coding sequence is TGCAGTGCCCTCAGAGACAGGGCCTACGAGCAGTACTTC.

This chain joins TRBV7-2 and TRBJ1-5; no clear D gene. Deletions cut 2 bases from V and 3 bases from J, with 11 bases between. This CDR3 comprises 15 residues. Germline V gives CDR1 SGHTA, CDR2 FQGNSA. The CDR3 coding sequence is TGTGCCAGCAGCTTAATCTTGCAATCCAATCAGCCCCAGCATTTT. Translating it yields CASSLILQSNQPQHF.

The chain uses TRBV6-2 or TRBV6-3 and TRBJ2-1; D ambiguous. CDR3 length equals 15 residues. Germline values: CDR1 MNHEY, CDR2 SVGEGT. The ends were cut back, 0 bases at V and 5 bases at J, with 11 bases in the middle. The CDR3 sequence is CASSYSSGRDNEQFF. The CDR3 coding sequence is TGTGCCAGCAGTTACTCCTCCGGTCGGGACAATGAGCAGTTCTTC.

The rearrangement joins TRBV5-1 to TRBJ2-3; possibly TRBD2 for D (5 bases). The CDR3 is 14 residues long. Trimming shortened V by 7 bases and J by 0 bases, and 12 bases separated the two germline ends. The germline CDR1 and CDR2 sequences are SGHRS and YFSETQ. DNA for the CDR3: TGCGCCAGCTGTTGGGGAGCTAGCACAGATACGCAGTATTTT. Translation gives CASCWGASTDTQYF.

This clonotype was seen many times. V gene TRBV6-2 or TRBV6-3 combines with J gene TRBJ1-1; D remains ambiguous. V lost 2 bases and J lost 2, with 6 bases in between. CDR1 is MNHEY, CDR2 SVGEGT, per germline. The CDR3 totals 13 residues. CDR3 residues: CASSYDGNTEAFF. The CDR3 bases are TGTGCCAGCAGTTACGACGGTAACACTGAAGCTTTCTTT.

The rearrangement links TRBV7-2 to TRBJ2-1; 7 positions match TRBD2. The CDR3 spans 14 residues. Germline CDR1 reads SGHTA; CDR2 reads FQGNSA. V was clipped by 7 bases and J by 8 bases; unmatched bases: 11. The CDR3 DNA reads as TGTGCCAGCATCCCTAGGGGACTAAGGGATGAGCAGTTCTTC. Amino acids: CASIPRGLRDEQFF.

This chain links TRBV7-8 with TRBJ1-1; D unresolved. The length of the CDR3 is 17 residues. Between the trimmed V and J ends, which lost 4 bases and 1 base, there was a span of 19 bases. Germline lookup yields CDR1 SGHVS and CDR2 FQNEAQ. CDR3 in amino acids: CASSSAYNRRWNTEAFF. Here the CDR3 DNA reads TGTGCCAGCAGCTCCGCTTATAATCGTCGGTGGAACACTGAAGCTTTCTTT.

This clonotype showed up just a few times. The V gene is TRBV6-5, the J gene TRBJ2-3, with no clear D. Per germline, CDR1 MNHEY and CDR2 SVGAGI. Deletions cut 2 bases from V and 1 base from J, with 10 bases between. CDR3 size: 15 residues. CDR3 residues: CASSYLGLGTDTQYF. Written as DNA, the CDR3 is TGTGCCAGCAGTTACCTGGGCCTAGGCACAGATACGCAGTATTTT.

Written as DNA, the CDR3 is TGTGCCAGCAGCCCCACACAGGCTCGGATGTATTTT. This codes for CASSPTQARMYF. The gene calls are TRBV7-2 and TRBJ2-3; TRBD1 might be the D (5 bases). CDR1 and CDR2 from the germline V gene are SGHTA and FQGNSA. The CDR3 runs 12 residues. V lost 5 bases and J 14 bases, leaving 17 bases between the germline ends.

This sequence joins TRBV20-1 and TRBJ1-2, with a possible D match to TRBD1 (5 bases). Germline V gene lookup returns CDR1 DFQATT and CDR2 SNEGSKA (reference sequence). The CDR3 spans 13 residues. Trimming left V 3 bases short and J 6 bases short, with 14 bases between. In DNA form, the CDR3 reads TGCAGTGCTAGGTATCCCCAGGGAAATGGCTACACCTTC. It translates to CSARYPQGNGYTF.

To note about this clonotype: Germline and junction disagree at one end, which may indicate a read error. The J gene is TRBJ1-3, the V gene TRBV7-9; TRBD1 matches 7 bases. Germline assignment: CDR1 SEHNR and CDR2 FQNEAQ (reference sequence). The CDR3 totals 17 residues. CDR3 in amino acids: CASSPKGAFLSGNTIYF. The CDR3 DNA follows: TGCGCCAGCAGCCCTAAGGGGGCCTTCCTCTCTGGAAACACCATATATTTT. Looking up the rest from reference TRBV7-9 and TRBJ1-3 gives the full variable domain: DTGVSQNPRHKITKRGQNVTFRCDPISEHNRLYWYRQTLGQGPEFLTYFQNEAQLEKSRLLSDRFSAERPKGSFSTLEIQRTEQGDSAMYLCASSPKGAFLSGNTIYFGEGSWLTVV.